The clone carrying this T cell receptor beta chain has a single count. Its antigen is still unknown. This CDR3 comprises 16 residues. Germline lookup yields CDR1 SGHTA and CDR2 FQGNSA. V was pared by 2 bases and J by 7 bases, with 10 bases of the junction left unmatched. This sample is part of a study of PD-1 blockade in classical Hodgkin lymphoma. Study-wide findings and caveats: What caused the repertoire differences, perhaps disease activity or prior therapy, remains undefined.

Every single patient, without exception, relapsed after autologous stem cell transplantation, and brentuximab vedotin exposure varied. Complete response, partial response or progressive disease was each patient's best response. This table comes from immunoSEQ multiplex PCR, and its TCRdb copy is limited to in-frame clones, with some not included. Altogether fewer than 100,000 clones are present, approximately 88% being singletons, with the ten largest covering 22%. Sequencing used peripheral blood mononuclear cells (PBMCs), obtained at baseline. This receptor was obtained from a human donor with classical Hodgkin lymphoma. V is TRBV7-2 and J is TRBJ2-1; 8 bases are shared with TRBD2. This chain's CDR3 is CASSLSPAGVKNEQFF. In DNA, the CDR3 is TGTGCCAGCAGCTTAAGTCCAGCGGGAGTGAAGAATGAGCAGTTCTTC.